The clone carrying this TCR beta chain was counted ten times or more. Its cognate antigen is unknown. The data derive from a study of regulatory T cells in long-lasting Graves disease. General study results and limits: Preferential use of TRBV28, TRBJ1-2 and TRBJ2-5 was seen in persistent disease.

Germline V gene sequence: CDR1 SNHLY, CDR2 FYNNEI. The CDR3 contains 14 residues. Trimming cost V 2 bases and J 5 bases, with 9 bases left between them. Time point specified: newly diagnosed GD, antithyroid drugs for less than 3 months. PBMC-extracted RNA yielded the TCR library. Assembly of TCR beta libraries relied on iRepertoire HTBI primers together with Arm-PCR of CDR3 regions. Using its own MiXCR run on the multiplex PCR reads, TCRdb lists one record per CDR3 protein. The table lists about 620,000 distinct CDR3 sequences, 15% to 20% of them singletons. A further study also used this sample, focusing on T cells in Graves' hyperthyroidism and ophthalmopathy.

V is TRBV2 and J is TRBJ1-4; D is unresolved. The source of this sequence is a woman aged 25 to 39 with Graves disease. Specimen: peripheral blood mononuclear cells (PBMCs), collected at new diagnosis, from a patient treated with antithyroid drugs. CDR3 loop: CASSEWQENEKLFF. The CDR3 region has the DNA TGTGCCAGCAGTGAATGGCAGGAGAATGAAAAACTGTTTTTT.